This TCR beta chain derives from a study of shared T cell receptors in the human thymus. Only one count was recorded for this clone. The repertoire was sequenced with immunoSEQ multiplex PCR; TCRdb's copy has only in-frame clones and lacks some. The data show 700,000 or so clones, with over 75% seen just once and roughly 0.01% held by the top ten. These data were likewise used in another study, on human thymus T cells. From that paper: Infants served as donors; they were healthy and Finnish and were having corrective surgery for congenital heart defects. Corrective cardiac surgery supplied the resected thymus tissue. In thymic and blood repertoires alike, V and J usage looked biased. Related studies found that unrelated individuals share highly overlapping thymic repertoires.

The TCR originated in a girl under three years old with a congenital heart defect. Sequenced material: thymocytes.

The CDR3 loop reads CASSYSRDSYGYTF. CDR3 in DNA: TGTGCCAGCAGTTACTCGAGGGACAGCTATGGCTACACCTTC. The V call is TRBV6-6, the J call TRBJ1-2, with TRBD1 identical over 7 bases. Germline V gene sequence: CDR1 MNHNY, CDR2 SVGAGI (reference sequence). The CDR3 runs 14 residues. V shed 0 bases and J 4 bases; nucleotides not matched to a gene: 2.